These 11 T cell receptor beta chains were all obtained from the same sample, sequenced in a study of T cells after posttransplantation cyclophosphamide. Profiling relied on immunoSEQ multiplex PCR, and the TCRdb table lists in-frame clones only, not all of them. The sample presents some 38,000 clones, none singletons. Sequencing input: PBMCs. The source is a man aged 50-60 years in good health, CMV-negative, and a related stem cell transplant donor.

At least ten counts were recorded for this clone. The chain is built from TRBV10-3 and TRBJ2-3, with 8 bases matching TRBD2. Unmatched junction bases numbered 3, after V lost 6 bases and J lost 4 bases. CDR1 ENHRY and CDR2 SYGVKD come from the germline V gene. CDR3 length: 13 amino acids. The CDR3 here is CAISGGAADTQYF. The CDR3 bases are TGTGCCATCAGCGGGGGGGCAGCAGATACGCAGTATTTT.

This clone was seen at least ten times. The rearrangement joins TRBV7-9 to TRBJ2-1; TRBD2 aligns across 12 bases. Trimming took 5 bases from V and 2 from J; bases not matched to a gene: 13. This CDR3 has 19 amino acids. Germline CDR1 is SEHNR and CDR2 is FQNEAQ (reference sequence). CDR3 DNA: TGTGCCAGCAGCCCCAACGGGACTAGCGGGTCCTCTGCCTACAATGAGCAGTTCTTC. Translation gives CASSPNGTSGSSAYNEQFF. Variable domain in full (rest from reference TRBV7-9 and TRBJ2-1): DTGVSQNPRHKITKRGQNVTFRCDPISEHNRLYWYRQTLGQGPEFLTYFQNEAQLEKSRLLSDRFSAERPKGSFSTLEIQRTEQGDSAMYLCASSPNGTSGSSAYNEQFFGPGTRLTVL.

Ten or more counts support this clone. The chain employs TRBV27 and TRBJ2-1; 7 bases agree with TRBD2. This CDR3 is 15 amino acids long. CDR1 is MNHEY and CDR2 is SMNVEV in the germline V gene (reference sequence). V was pared by 1 base and J by 2 bases, with 2 bases of the junction left unmatched. As DNA, the CDR3 is TGTGCCAGCAGTTTATTCGGGAGGACCTACAATGAGCAGTTCTTC. Translated: CASSLFGRTYNEQFF.

This clone was counted many times. The chain has TRBV11-2 and TRBJ2-7, with 15 bases that match TRBD2. The ends lost 2 bases at V and 3 bases at J; junction bases unmatched: 2. There are 16 residues in the CDR3. Germline CDR1 and CDR2: SGHAT and FQNNGV. CDR3 nucleotides: TGTGCCAGCAGCTTATTGGGACTAGCGGGAGGCTACGAGCAGTACTTC. Translated: CASSLLGLAGGYEQYF.

This clone was recorded many times. This chain links TRBV2 with TRBJ1-2; D remains unclear. Looked up from germline, CDR1 is SNHLY and CDR2 is FYNNEI. V lost 6 bases and J 8 bases, leaving 16 bases between the germline ends. The CDR3 spans 13 residues. In DNA form, the CDR3 reads TGTGCCAGCAGGATCCTCGTGTGGGAGGGCTACACCTTC. Its protein is CASRILVWEGYTF. Based on the CDR3 plus reference TRBV2 and TRBJ1-2, the full variable domain is EPEVTQTPSHQVTQMGQEVILRCVPISNHLYFYWYRQILGQKVEFLVSFYNNEISEKSEIFDDQFSVERPDGSNFTLKIRSTKLEDSAMYFCASRILVWEGYTFGSGTRLTVV.

This clone was recorded at least ten times. The chain recombines TRBV7-2 with TRBJ2-7; D is unclear. The V and J ends lost 1 base and 0 bases respectively, with 7 bases between them. The germline V gene has CDR1 SGHTA and CDR2 FQGNSA. The CDR3 extends over 14 amino acids. DNA of the CDR3: TGTGCCAGCAGCTTAGTCCGGAGCTCCTACGAGCAGTACTTC. It translates to CASSLVRSSYEQYF.

The table lists this clone with many counts. The chain is built from TRBV5-1 and TRBJ1-4, with D possibly being TRBD1 (5 bases). The CDR3 is 14 amino acids. Germline CDR1 reads SGHRS; CDR2 reads YFSETQ. V was clipped by 4 bases and J by 8 bases, with 15 bases between them. The CDR3 coding sequence is TGCGCCAGCAGCCGGGACCCCGGGGGGGAAAAACTGTTTTTT. Translation: CASSRDPGGEKLFF.

The sample holds many counts of this clone. Here the CDR3 reads CASSVAGGYNSPLHF. Here the CDR3 DNA reads TGTGCCAGCAGCGTAGCGGGGGGCTATAATTCACCCCTCCACTTT. The V gene is TRBV9, the J gene TRBJ1-6; the D gene is possibly TRBD1 (5 bases). This CDR3 comprises 15 residues. Germline assignment: CDR1 SGDLS and CDR2 YYNGEE. V was clipped by 0 bases and J by 3 bases, with 7 bases between them.

This clone was seen many times. The V gene is TRBV7-2, the J gene TRBJ2-1; 7 bases align to TRBD1. J gave up 6 bases and V 5 bases, and 4 bases lay outside the gene matches. The CDR3 loop spans 13 amino acids. CDR1 and CDR2 (germline): SGHTA, FQGNSA. CDR3 protein: CASSPGQANEQFF. The DNA of the CDR3 is TGTGCCAGCAGCCCTGGACAGGCCAATGAGCAGTTCTTC.

This clone was recorded at least ten times. The rearrangement links TRBV6-5 to TRBJ2-7; TRBD1 might be the D (5 bases). This CDR3 is built from 12 residues. The ends were cut back, 5 bases at V and 6 bases at J, with 11 bases in the middle. CDR1 is MNHEY and CDR2 is SVGAGI in the germline V gene. CDR3 bases: TGTGCCAGCAGTCGATCAGGGTCCGAGCAGTACTTC. Protein product: CASSRSGSEQYF.

There are many counts of this clone. This sequence joins TRBV11-3 and TRBJ2-3; D possibly corresponds to TRBD2 (6 bases). The CDR3 runs to 13 residues. Trimming took 6 bases from V and 4 from J, leaving 11 bases between them. Per the germline V gene, CDR1 is SGHNT and CDR2 is YENEEA. The DNA of the CDR3 is TGTGCCAGCAGATATCGGGAGCCAGATACGCAGTATTTT. Translating it yields CASRYREPDTQYF. Filled out from reference TRBV11-3 and TRBJ2-3, the complete variable domain reads EAGVVQSPRYKIIEKKQPVAFWCNPISGHNTLYWYLQNLGQGPELLIRYENEEAVDDSQLPKDRFSAERLKGVDSTLKIQPAELGDSAVYLCASRYREPDTQYFGPGTRLTVL.